In its sample, the clone carrying this T cell receptor (beta chain) was seen a few times. Molecular barcoding with unique molecular identifiers was used for the TCRbeta library. From the PCR reads, TCRdb called clonotypes with MiXCR, one entry per CDR3 protein. The sample lists about 480,000 distinct CDR3 sequences; roughly an eighth were seen once. Unmatched junction bases numbered 9, after V lost 7 bases and J lost 7 bases. The CDR3 loop spans 13 amino acids. These data are taken from a study of T-cell reconstitution after alpha-beta-depleted transplantation in children. The chain couples TRBV12-3 or TRBV12-4 to TRBJ1-1; 7 bases match TRBD1. The sample consisted of PBMCs from the stem cell graft donor, taken from the stem cell graft. This TCR was recovered from a human donor who donated a stem cell graft to a child with combined immunodeficiency. CDR3 sequence: CASILGGGVEAFF. Written as DNA, the CDR3 is TGTGCCAGCATCTTGGGAGGGGGCGTTGAAGCTTTCTTT.